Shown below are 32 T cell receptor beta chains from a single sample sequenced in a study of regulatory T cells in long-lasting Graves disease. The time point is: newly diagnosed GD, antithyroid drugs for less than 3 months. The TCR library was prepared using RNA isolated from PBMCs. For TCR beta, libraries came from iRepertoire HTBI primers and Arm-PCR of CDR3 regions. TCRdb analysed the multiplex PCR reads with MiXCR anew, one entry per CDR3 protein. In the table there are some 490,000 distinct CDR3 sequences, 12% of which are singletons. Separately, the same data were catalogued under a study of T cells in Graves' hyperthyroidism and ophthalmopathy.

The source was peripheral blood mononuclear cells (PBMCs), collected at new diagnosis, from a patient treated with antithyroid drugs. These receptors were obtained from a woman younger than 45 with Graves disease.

This chain's CDR3 is CASSQVGLAGEDSQYF. CDR3 coding DNA: TGCGCCAGCAGCCAAGTGGGACTAGCGGGAGAGGATTCGCAGTATTTT. The chain recombines TRBV4-1 with TRBJ2-3; 14 nucleotides agree with TRBD2. The CDR3 runs to 16 residues. J gave up 10 bases and V 1 base, and 7 bases lay outside the gene matches. Per germline, CDR1 MGHRA and CDR2 YSYEKL.

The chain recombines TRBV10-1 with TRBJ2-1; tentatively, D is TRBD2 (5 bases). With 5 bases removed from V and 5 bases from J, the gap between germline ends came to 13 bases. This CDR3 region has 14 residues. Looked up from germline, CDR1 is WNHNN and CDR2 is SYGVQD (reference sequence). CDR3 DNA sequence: TGCGCCAGCAGTCAAGCTAGCACTAACAATGAGCAGTTCTTC. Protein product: CASSQASTNNEQFF.

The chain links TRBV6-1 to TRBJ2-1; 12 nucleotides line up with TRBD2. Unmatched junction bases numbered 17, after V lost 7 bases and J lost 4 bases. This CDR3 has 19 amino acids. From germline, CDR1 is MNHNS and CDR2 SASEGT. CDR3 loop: CASTFSLRLAGDRYNEQFF. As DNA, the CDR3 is TGTGCCAGCACCTTCTCCCTCAGACTAGCGGGAGATCGGTACAATGAGCAGTTCTTC.

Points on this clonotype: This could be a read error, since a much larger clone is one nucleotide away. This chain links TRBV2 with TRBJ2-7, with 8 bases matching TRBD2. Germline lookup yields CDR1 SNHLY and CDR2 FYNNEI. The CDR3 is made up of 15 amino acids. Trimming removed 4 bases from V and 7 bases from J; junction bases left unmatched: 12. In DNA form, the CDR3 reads TGTGCCAGCAGTGGTCGGGGGGGCGCCTACAATGAGCAGTACTTC. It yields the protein CASSGRGGAYNEQYF.

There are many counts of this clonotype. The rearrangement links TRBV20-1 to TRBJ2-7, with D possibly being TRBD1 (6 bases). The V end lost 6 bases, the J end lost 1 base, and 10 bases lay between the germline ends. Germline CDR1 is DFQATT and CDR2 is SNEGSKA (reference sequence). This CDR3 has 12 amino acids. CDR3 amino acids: CSALRGSYEQYF. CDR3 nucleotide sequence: TGCAGTGCCTTAAGGGGGTCCTACGAGCAGTACTTC.

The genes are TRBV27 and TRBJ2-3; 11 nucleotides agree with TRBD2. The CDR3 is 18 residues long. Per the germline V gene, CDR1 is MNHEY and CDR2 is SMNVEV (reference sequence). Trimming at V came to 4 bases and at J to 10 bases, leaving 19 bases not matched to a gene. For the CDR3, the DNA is TGTGCCAGCAGTTCATACGGAAGAATAGCGGGAGGGCCTCTGGCGCAGTATTTT. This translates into CASSSYGRIAGGPLAQYF.

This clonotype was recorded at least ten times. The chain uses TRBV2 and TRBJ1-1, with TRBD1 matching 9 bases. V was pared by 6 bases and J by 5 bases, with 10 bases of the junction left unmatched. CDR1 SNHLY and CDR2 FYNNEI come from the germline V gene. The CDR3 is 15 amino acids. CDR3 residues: CASRIQDRGGTEAFF. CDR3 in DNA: TGTGCCAGCAGGATCCAGGACAGGGGCGGAACTGAAGCTTTCTTT.

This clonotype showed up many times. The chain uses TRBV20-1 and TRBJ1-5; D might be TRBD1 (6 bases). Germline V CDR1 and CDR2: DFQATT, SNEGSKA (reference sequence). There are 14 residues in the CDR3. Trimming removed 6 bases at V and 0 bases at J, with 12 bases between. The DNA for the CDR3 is TGCAGTGCAAACAGGGAAAATAGCAATCAGCCCCAGCATTTT. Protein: CSANRENSNQPQHF.

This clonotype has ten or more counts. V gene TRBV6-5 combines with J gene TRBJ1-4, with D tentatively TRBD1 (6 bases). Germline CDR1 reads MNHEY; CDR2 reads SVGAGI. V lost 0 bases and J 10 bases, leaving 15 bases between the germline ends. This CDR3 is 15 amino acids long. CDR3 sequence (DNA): TGTGCCAGCAGTTACTCAGTATCGGGGGCGGCAAAACTGTTTTTT. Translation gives CASSYSVSGAAKLFF.

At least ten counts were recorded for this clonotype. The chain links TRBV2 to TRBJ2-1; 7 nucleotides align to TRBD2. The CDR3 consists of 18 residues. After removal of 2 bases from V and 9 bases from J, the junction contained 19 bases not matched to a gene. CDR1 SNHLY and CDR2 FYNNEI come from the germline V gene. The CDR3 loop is CASSESIGLGTTAIEQFF. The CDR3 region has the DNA TGTGCCAGCAGTGAAAGTATTGGGCTGGGGACTACCGCAATTGAGCAGTTCTTC.

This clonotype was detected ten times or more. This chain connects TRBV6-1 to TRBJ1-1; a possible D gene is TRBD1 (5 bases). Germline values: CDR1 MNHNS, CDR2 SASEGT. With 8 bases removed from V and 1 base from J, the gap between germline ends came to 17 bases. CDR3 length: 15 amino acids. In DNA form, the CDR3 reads TGTGCCAGCCATCCGGGGACCTCAGGGAACACTGAAGCTTTCTTT. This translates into CASHPGTSGNTEAFF.

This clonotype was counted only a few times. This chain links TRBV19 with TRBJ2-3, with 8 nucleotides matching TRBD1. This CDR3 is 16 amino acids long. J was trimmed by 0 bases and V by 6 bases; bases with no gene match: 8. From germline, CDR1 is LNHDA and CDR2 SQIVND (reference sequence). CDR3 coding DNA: TGTGCCAGTAGCCGCCGACAGGGGCATAGCACAGATACGCAGTATTTT. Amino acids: CASSRRQGHSTDTQYF.

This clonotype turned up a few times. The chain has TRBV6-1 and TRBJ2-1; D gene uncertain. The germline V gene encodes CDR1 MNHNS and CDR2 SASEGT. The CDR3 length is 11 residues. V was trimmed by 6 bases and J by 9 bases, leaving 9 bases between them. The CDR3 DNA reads TGTGCCAGCAGGGGGAACAGTGAGCAGTTCTTC. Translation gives CASRGNSEQFF.

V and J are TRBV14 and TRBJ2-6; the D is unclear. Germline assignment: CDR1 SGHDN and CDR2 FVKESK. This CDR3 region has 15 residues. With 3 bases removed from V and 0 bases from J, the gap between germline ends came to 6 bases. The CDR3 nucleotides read TGTGCCAGCAGCCATCTTATCTCTGGGGCCAACGTCCTGACTTTC. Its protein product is CASSHLISGANVLTF.

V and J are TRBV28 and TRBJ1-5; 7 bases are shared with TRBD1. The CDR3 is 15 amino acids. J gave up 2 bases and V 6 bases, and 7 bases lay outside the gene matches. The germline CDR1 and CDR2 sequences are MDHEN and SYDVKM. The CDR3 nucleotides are TGTGCCAGCAGACGACAGGGAGAAGGCAATCAGCCCCAGCATTTT. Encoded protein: CASRRQGEGNQPQHF.

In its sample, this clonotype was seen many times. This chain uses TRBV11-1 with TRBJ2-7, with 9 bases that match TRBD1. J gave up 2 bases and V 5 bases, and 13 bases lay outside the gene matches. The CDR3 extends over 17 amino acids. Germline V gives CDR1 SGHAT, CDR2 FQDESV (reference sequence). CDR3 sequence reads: CASSLAAGQGTTYEQYF. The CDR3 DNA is TGTGCCAGCAGCCTCGCGGCGGGACAGGGAACTACCTACGAGCAGTACTTC.

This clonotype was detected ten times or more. Written as DNA, the CDR3 is TGTGCCTGGAGTACACGACTGGGTAACACTGAAGCTTTCTTT. Its translation is CAWSTRLGNTEAFF. The gene calls are TRBV30 and TRBJ1-1; no reliable D call. V lost 2 bases and J lost 2, with 12 bases in between. The CDR3 is 14 residues long. The V gene's germline CDR1 is GTSNPN and CDR2 SVGIG (reference sequence).

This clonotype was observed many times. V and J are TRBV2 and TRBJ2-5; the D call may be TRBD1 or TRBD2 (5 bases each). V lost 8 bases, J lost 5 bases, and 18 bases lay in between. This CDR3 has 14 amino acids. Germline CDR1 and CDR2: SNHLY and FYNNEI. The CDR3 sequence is CASGQLGRRETQYF. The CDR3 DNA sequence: TGTGCCAGCGGACAACTAGGACGAAGGGAGACCCAGTACTTC. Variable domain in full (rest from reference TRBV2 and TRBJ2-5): EPEVTQTPSHQVTQMGQEVILRCVPISNHLYFYWYRQILGQKVEFLVSFYNNEISEKSEIFDDQFSVERPDGSNFTLKIRSTKLEDSAMYFCASGQLGRRETQYFGPGTRLLVL.

The CDR3 sequence is CSVGQGPSYEQYF. CDR3 nucleotide sequence: TGCAGCGTGGGACAGGGGCCTTCCTACGAGCAGTACTTC. This chain joins TRBV29-1 and TRBJ2-7, with 10 bases matching TRBD1. The V and J ends lost 6 bases and 1 base, in that order; junction bases with no gene match: 3. The CDR3 length is 13 residues. CDR1 is SQVTM, CDR2 ANQGSEA, per germline.

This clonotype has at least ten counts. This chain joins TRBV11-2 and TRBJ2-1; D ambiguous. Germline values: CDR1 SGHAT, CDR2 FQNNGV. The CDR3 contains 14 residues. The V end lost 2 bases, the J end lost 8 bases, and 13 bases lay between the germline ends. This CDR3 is CASSLKLAPDEQFF. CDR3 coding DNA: TGTGCCAGCAGCTTAAAACTGGCCCCCGATGAGCAGTTCTTC.

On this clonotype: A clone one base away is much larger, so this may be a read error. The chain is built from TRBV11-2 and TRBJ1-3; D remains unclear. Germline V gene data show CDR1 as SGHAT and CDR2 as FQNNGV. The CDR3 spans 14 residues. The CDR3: CACSLTDSGNTIYF. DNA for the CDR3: TGTGCCTGCAGCTTGACGGACTCTGGAAACACCATATATTTT. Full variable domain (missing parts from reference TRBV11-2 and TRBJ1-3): EAGVAQSPRYKIIEKRQSVAFWCNPISGHATLYWYQQILGQGPKLLIQFQNNGVVDDSQLPKDRFSAERLKGVDSTLKIQPAKLEDSAVYLCACSLTDSGNTIYFGEGSWLTVV.

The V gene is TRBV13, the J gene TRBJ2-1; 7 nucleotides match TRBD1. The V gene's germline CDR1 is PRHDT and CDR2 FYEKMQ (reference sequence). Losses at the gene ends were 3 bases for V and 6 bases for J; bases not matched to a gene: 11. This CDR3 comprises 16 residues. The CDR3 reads CASSFQTGQRPNEQFF. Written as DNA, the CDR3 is TGTGCCAGCAGCTTCCAAACGGGACAGCGGCCCAATGAGCAGTTCTTC.

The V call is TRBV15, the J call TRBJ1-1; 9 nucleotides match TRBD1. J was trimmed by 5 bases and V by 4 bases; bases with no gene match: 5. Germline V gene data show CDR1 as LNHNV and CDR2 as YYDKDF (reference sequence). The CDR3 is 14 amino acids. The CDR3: CATSMGQGWTEAFF. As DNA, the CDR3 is TGTGCCACCAGCATGGGACAGGGTTGGACTGAAGCTTTCTTT. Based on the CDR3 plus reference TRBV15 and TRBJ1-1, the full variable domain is DAMVIQNPRYQVTQFGKPVTLSCSQTLNHNVMYWYQQKSSQAPKLLFHYYDKDFNNEADTPDNFQSRRPNTSFCFLDIRSPGLGDTAMYLCATSMGQGWTEAFFGQGTRLTVV.

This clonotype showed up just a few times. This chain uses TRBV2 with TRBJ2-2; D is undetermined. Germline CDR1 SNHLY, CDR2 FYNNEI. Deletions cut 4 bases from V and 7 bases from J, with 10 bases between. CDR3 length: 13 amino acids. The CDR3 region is CASSVVLGGELFF. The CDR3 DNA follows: TGTGCCAGCAGTGTTGTGCTCGGCGGGGAGCTGTTTTTT.

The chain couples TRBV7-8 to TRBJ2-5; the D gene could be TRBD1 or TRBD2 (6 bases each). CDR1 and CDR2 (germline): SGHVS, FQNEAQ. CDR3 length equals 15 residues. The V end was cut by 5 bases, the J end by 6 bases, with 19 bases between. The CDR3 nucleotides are TGTGCCAGCAGCCCCCACGGGGGCAGGGAAAAGACCCAGTACTTC. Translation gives CASSPHGGREKTQYF. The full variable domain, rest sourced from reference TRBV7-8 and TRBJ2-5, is GAGVSQSPRYKVAKRGQDVALRCDPISGHVSLFWYQQALGQGPEFLTYFQNEAQLDKSGLPSDRFFAERPEGSVSTLKIQRTQQEDSAVYLCASSPHGGREKTQYFGPGTRLLVL.

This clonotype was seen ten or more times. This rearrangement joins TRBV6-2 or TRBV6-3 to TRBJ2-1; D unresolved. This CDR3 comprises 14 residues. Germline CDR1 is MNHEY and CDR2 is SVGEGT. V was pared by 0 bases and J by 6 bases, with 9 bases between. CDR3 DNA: TGTGCCAGCAGTTACTCCGACACGATCAATGAGCAGTTCTTC. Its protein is CASSYSDTINEQFF.

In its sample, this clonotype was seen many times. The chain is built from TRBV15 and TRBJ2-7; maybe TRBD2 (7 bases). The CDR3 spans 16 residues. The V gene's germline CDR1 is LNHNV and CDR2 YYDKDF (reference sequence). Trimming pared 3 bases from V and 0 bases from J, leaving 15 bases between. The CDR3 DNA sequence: TGTGCCACCAGCAGGGGGGGGGCGCGGAGCTCCTACGAGCAGTACTTC. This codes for CATSRGGARSSYEQYF.

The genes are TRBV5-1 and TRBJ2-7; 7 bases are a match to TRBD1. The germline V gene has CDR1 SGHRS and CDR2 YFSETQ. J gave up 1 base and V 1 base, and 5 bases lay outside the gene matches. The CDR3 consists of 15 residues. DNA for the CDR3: TGCGCCAGCAGCTTGACTCGGGACAGATCCTACGAGCAGTACTTC. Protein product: CASSLTRDRSYEQYF.

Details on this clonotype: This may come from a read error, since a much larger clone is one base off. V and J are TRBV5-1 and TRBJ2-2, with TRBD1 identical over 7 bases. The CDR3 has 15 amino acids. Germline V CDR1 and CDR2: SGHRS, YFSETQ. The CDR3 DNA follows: TGCGCCAGCAACTTGGGTACAGGGGCCTCCGGGGAGCTGTTTTTT. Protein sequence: CASNLGTGASGELFF. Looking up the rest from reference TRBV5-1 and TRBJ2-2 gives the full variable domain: KAGVTQTPRYLIKTRGQQVTLSCSPISGHRSVSWYQQTPGQGLQFLFEYFSETQRNKGNFPGRFSGRQFSNSRSEMNVSTLELGDSALYLCASNLGTGASGELFFGEGSRLTVL.

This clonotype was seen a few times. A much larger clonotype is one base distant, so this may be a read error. The CDR3 loop is CASSPERGYEQCF. The CDR3 DNA follows: TGTGCCAGCAGTCCCGAACGGGGATACGAGCAGTGCTTC. V gene TRBV7-2 combines with J gene TRBJ2-7; D might be TRBD2 (5 bases). The CDR3 length is 13 residues. Germline V lookup: CDR1 SGHTA, CDR2 FQGNSA.

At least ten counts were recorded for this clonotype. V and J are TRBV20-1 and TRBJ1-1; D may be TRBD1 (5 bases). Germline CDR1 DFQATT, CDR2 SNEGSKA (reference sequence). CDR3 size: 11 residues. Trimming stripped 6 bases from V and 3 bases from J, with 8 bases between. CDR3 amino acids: CSALQDTEAFF. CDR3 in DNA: TGCAGTGCCTTACAGGACACTGAAGCTTTCTTT.

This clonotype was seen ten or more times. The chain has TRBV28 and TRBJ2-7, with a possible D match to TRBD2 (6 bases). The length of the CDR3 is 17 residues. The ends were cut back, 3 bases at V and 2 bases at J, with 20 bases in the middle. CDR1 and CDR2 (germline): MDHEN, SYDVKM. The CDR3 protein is CASSFNPSAGNTYEQYF. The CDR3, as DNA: TGTGCCAGCAGTTTTAACCCCTCCGCGGGAAACACCTACGAGCAGTACTTC.